This entry describes one T cell receptor beta chain. The sample is drawn from a study of cytomegalovirus exposure and HLA in healthy donors. Only in-frame clones appear in the TCRdb table, and some are missing; sequencing was by immunoSEQ multiplex PCR. This sample has 110,000 to 150,000 clones, with roughly nine tenths found just once. The sequence was obtained from a man aged 18 to 30 in good health and CMV-seronegative. The source material was PBMCs.

CDR3 in DNA: TGTGCCAGCAGTGAAGTCAGGGGGATGAACACTGAAGCTTTCTTT. As protein: CASSEVRGMNTEAFF. The V gene is TRBV6-1, the J gene TRBJ1-1; 7 bases agree with TRBD1. CDR3 length: 15 residues. Germline-derived CDR1 and CDR2 are MNHNS and SASEGT. The V segment lost 1 base and the J segment 0 bases; nucleotides outside the gene matches: 2.